The rows below give T cell receptor beta chains drawn from one sample of a study of cytomegalovirus exposure and HLA in healthy donors. Method: immunoSEQ multiplex PCR; TCRdb's copy keeps in-frame clones and lacks some. Altogether roughly 140,000 clones are present, roughly nine tenths being singletons, with the ten largest covering about 3%. Sequencing input: PBMCs. The source is a woman aged 18-35 years in good health and CMV-seropositive. Both conserved end residues are part of each CDR3. D genes are given only for firm matches. Only part of the rows carry a size: once, few, many, or a class if the clone is expanded.

J gene	V gene	D gene	clone size	CDR3 protein	CDR3 DNA
TRBJ1-5	TRBV7-8	TRBD1	-	CASSFRQGQPQHF	TGTGCCAGCAGCTTCCGACAGGGACAGCCCCAGCATTTT
TRBJ1-1	TRBV6-6	-	-	CASSYRGSGNTEAFF	TGTGCCAGCAGTTACAGGGGGAGTGGTAACACTGAAGCTTTCTTT
TRBJ2-1	TRBV6-4	-	-	CASSDSSENEQFF	TGTGCCAGCAGTGACTCGAGTGAAAATGAGCAGTTCTTC
TRBJ2-3	TRBV5-1	-	-	CASSLSTDTQYF	TGCGCCAGCAGCCTCAGCACAGATACGCAGTATTTT
TRBJ2-3	TRBV6-1	TRBD2	-	CASSGGTSGTDTQYF	TGTGCCAGCAGTGGGGGGACTAGCGGCACAGATACGCAGTATTTT
TRBJ1-3	TRBV30	-	-	CAWSETGNSGNTIYF	TGTGCCTGGAGTGAAACAGGGAACTCTGGAAACACCATATATTTT
TRBJ1-5	TRBV6-1	-	-	CASSESSVSNQPQHF	TGTGCCAGCAGTGAAAGCTCCGTTAGCAATCAGCCCCAGCATTTT
TRBJ2-5	TRBV13	TRBD1	-	CASSLGTGGVKTQYF	TGTGCCAGCAGCCTCGGGACAGGGGGCGTCAAGACCCAGTACTTC
TRBJ2-7	TRBV7-2	-	-	CASSLDWRGSEQYF	TGTGCCAGCAGCTTAGACTGGAGAGGTAGCGAGCAGTACTTC
TRBJ2-7	TRBV10-3	-	-	CAIGRGAEQYF	TGTGCCATCGGGAGGGGGGCCGAGCAGTACTTC
TRBJ1-2	TRBV5-4	TRBD1	-	CASSPRTGDGYTF	TGTGCCAGCAGCCCCCGGACAGGGGACGGCTACACCTTC
TRBJ2-1	TRBV29-1	-	once	CSVEDVPGDPYNEQFF	TGCAGCGTTGAAGATGTTCCGGGAGACCCCTACAATGAGCAGTTCTTC
TRBJ2-3	TRBV27	-	-	CASSGTLASRTDTQYF	TGTGCCAGCAGTGGGACATTGGCCTCCCGTACAGATACGCAGTATTTT
TRBJ2-5	TRBV11-2	-	few	CASLAAGTQYF	TGTGCCAGCCTGGCGGCGGGGACCCAGTACTTC
TRBJ1-4	TRBV14	-	-	CASSLTSGVWNEKLFF	TGTGCCAGCAGCCTTACGTCCGGGGTATGGAATGAAAAACTGTTTTTT